This TCR beta chain was identified in a study of monozygotic twins with inflammatory bowel disease. The CDR3 contains 14 residues. The germline CDR1 and CDR2 sequences are SGHTA and FQGNSA. Reanalyzing the 5' RACE reads, TCRdb keeps one entry per CDR3 protein, without DNA. Across about 330,000 distinct CDR3 sequences, the top ten clones capture 2% of the sample. This sequence was found in a human donor with ulcerative colitis or Crohn's disease, or a healthy co-twin of an affected twin (not recorded which). This sequence joins TRBV7-2 and TRBJ2-7; checking the TCRdb D call of TRBD1 is not possible without DNA. The specimen was blood. CDR3 loop: CASSSGGSSFVQYF.